This TCR beta chain was captured by sequencing in a study of blood T cell repertoires in COVID-19. Whole-study context: The United States, Italy and Spain provided the acute and convalescent COVID-19 samples. Nucleic acid was either cDNA or gDNA, and it came from T cells, B-cell-depleted T cells, or PBMCs.

Original data processing: Reference gene primer amplification in the assay estimated nucleated cell counts. This table comes from immunoSEQ multiplex PCR, and its TCRdb copy is limited to in-frame clones, with some not included. That table is the source of V, J and clone size, and D and trimming were worked out from the DNA. Here the sample spans 150,000 to 200,000 clones, 70% to 90% being singletons. The germline gives CDR1 MNHEY, CDR2 SVGEGT. The CDR3 extends over 16 amino acids. The junction had 10 bases not matched to a gene; V was cut back by 5 bases and J by 2 bases. The specimen sequenced was peripheral blood. This sequence originates from a human donor in a cohort sampled during active COVID-19. This chain joins TRBV6-2 or TRBV6-3 and TRBJ1-2; 8 bases line up with TRBD1. CDR3 sequence reads: CASSRQGPLQNYGYTF. CDR3 DNA: TGTGCCAGCAGTCGACAGGGGCCTCTACAAAACTATGGCTACACCTTC.